This is a list of T cell receptor beta chains from one sample in a study of regulatory T cells in long-lasting Graves disease. TCRdb used MiXCR to reprocess the multiplex PCR reads, holding one entry per CDR3 protein. In the table there are a few hundred thousand distinct CDR3 sequences, approximately 25% of which are singletons. Sample: peripheral blood mononuclear cells (PBMCs), taken when the disease was refractory, from a patient treated with antithyroid drugs. The origin of the receptors is a woman aged 40-49 years with Graves disease. CDR3s include the opening cysteine and the closing phenylalanine or tryptophan. Each record gives: clone size, V gene, D gene, J gene, CDR3 protein, CDR3 DNA. D genes are given only for firm matches. Rows may omit the clone size; those that give it use once, few, many or a size class.

abundance: many; v_gene: TRBV6-5; d_gene: .; j_gene: TRBJ1-5; CDR3aa: CASSYLSGQPQHF; CDR3nt: TGTGCCAGCAGTTACTTAAGTGGTCAGCCCCAGCATTTT
abundance: few; v_gene: TRBV5-1; d_gene: TRBD1; j_gene: TRBJ2-7; CDR3aa: CASSYQGVSSYEQYF; CDR3nt: TGCGCCAGCAGCTATCAGGGGGTAAGCTCCTACGAGCAGTACTTC
abundance: .; v_gene: TRBV9; d_gene: .; j_gene: TRBJ2-7; CDR3aa: CASGGPPSRLEQYF; CDR3nt: TGTGCCAGCGGAGGGCCGCCTAGCCGACTCGAGCAGTACTTC
abundance: .; v_gene: TRBV5-1; d_gene: .; j_gene: TRBJ1-2; CDR3aa: CASSLLTIGAYGYTF; CDR3nt: TGCGCCAGCAGTTTACTTACAATCGGGGCCTATGGCTACACCTTC
abundance: many; v_gene: TRBV10-1; d_gene: .; j_gene: TRBJ2-5; CDR3aa: CASKRTTQQETQYF; CDR3nt: TGCGCCAGCAAACGGACCACCCAGCAAGAGACCCAGTACTTC
abundance: many; v_gene: TRBV20-1; d_gene: .; j_gene: TRBJ1-2; CDR3aa: CSARQDYGYTF; CDR3nt: TGCAGTGCTAGACAGGACTATGGCTACACCTTC
abundance: many; v_gene: TRBV2; d_gene: .; j_gene: TRBJ1-5; CDR3aa: CANMGVYSNQPQHF; CDR3nt: TGTGCCAACATGGGGGTGTATAGCAATCAGCCCCAGCATTTT
abundance: .; v_gene: TRBV29-1; d_gene: TRBD2; j_gene: TRBJ2-7; CDR3aa: CSSEGLAGGPVSYEQYF; CDR3nt: TGCAGCTCGGAAGGACTAGCGGGAGGGCCGGTGTCCTACGAGCAGTACTTC
abundance: .; v_gene: TRBV7-9; d_gene: .; j_gene: TRBJ1-6; CDR3aa: CASSSEGPRFSPLHF; CDR3nt: TGTGCCAGCAGCTCCGAGGGTCCACGGTTTTCACCCCTCCACTTT
abundance: many; v_gene: TRBV6-5; d_gene: .; j_gene: TRBJ1-2; CDR3aa: CASSYSMYANYGYTF; CDR3nt: TGTGCCAGCAGTTACTCGATGTACGCTAACTATGGCTACACCTTC
abundance: .; v_gene: TRBV19; d_gene: TRBD1; j_gene: TRBJ1-3; CDR3aa: CATIGTGAPGNTIYF; CDR3nt: TGTGCCACTATTGGGACAGGGGCCCCTGGAAACACCATATATTTT
abundance: many; v_gene: TRBV20-1; d_gene: TRBD2; j_gene: TRBJ2-1; CDR3aa: CSAKFLAGDHNEQFF; CDR3nt: TGCAGTGCAAAATTCCTAGCGGGAGACCACAATGAGCAGTTCTTC
abundance: many; v_gene: TRBV13; d_gene: .; j_gene: TRBJ2-7; CDR3aa: CASSLIPYEQYF; CDR3nt: TGTGCCAGCAGCCTCATCCCCTACGAGCAGTACTTC
abundance: few; v_gene: TRBV6-2/TRBV6-3; d_gene: TRBD1; j_gene: TRBJ1-2; CDR3aa: CASIPGQGAPYGYTF; CDR3nt: TGTGCCAGCATTCCGGGACAGGGGGCGCCCTATGGCTACACCTTC
abundance: .; v_gene: TRBV15; d_gene: .; j_gene: TRBJ1-1; CDR3aa: CASTDGWANTEAFF; CDR3nt: TGTGCCTCAACGGACGGGTGGGCGAACACTGAAGCTTTCTTT
abundance: many; v_gene: TRBV6-5; d_gene: .; j_gene: TRBJ2-5; CDR3aa: CASSYGPQETQYF; CDR3nt: TGTGCCAGCAGTTACGGCCCCCAAGAGACCCAGTACTTC
abundance: many; v_gene: TRBV2; d_gene: .; j_gene: TRBJ1-1; CDR3aa: CASSEASGITEAFF; CDR3nt: TGTGCCAGCAGTGAAGCCTCAGGGATAACTGAAGCTTTCTTT
abundance: many; v_gene: TRBV5-6; d_gene: .; j_gene: TRBJ1-5; CDR3aa: CASSLGDQPQHF; CDR3nt: TGTGCCAGCAGCTTGGGTGATCAGCCCCAGCATTTT
abundance: few; v_gene: TRBV7-6; d_gene: .; j_gene: TRBJ1-3; CDR3aa: CASSLAPQGSSGNTIYF; CDR3nt: TGTGCCAGCAGCTTAGCGCCCCAGGGTAGTTCTGGAAACACCATATATTTT
abundance: few; v_gene: TRBV2; d_gene: TRBD2; j_gene: TRBJ2-2; CDR3aa: CASSGASGSPGELFF; CDR3nt: TGTGCCAGCAGTGGGGCTAGCGGGAGTCCCGGGGAGCTGTTTTTT
abundance: .; v_gene: TRBV28; d_gene: .; j_gene: TRBJ2-1; CDR3aa: CASSLALADLQFF; CDR3nt: TGTGCCAGCAGTTTAGCCCTGGCAGACTTACAGTTCTTC
abundance: .; v_gene: TRBV6-2/TRBV6-3; d_gene: TRBD2; j_gene: TRBJ2-1; CDR3aa: CASTKGLAGGNEQFF; CDR3nt: TGTGCCAGCACCAAGGGACTAGCGGGAGGTAATGAGCAGTTCTTC
abundance: .; v_gene: TRBV5-6; d_gene: .; j_gene: TRBJ2-3; CDR3aa: CASSLGVSKYF; CDR3nt: TGTGCCAGCAGCTTGGGGGTATCCAAGTATTTT
abundance: .; v_gene: TRBV4-1; d_gene: .; j_gene: TRBJ1-2; CDR3aa: CASSQYGGPYGYTF; CDR3nt: TGCGCCAGCAGCCAATACGGGGGGCCCTATGGCTACACCTTC
abundance: many; v_gene: TRBV11-2; d_gene: .; j_gene: TRBJ2-7; CDR3aa: CASSSLRGGSTYEQYF; CDR3nt: TGTGCCAGCAGCTCCCTCAGGGGCGGGAGTACGTACGAGCAGTACTTC
abundance: .; v_gene: TRBV5-6; d_gene: TRBD1; j_gene: TRBJ1-2; CDR3aa: CASSPPPGTVNYGYTF; CDR3nt: TGTGCCAGCAGCCCACCCCCAGGGACAGTGAACTATGGCTACACCTTC
abundance: .; v_gene: TRBV5-6; d_gene: TRBD1; j_gene: TRBJ1-1; CDR3aa: CASSLVRDRNTEAFF; CDR3nt: TGTGCCAGCAGCTTGGTAAGGGACAGAAACACTGAAGCTTTCTTT
abundance: many; v_gene: TRBV7-9; d_gene: .; j_gene: TRBJ2-5; CDR3aa: CASDYQGRETQYF; CDR3nt: TGTGCCAGCGATTATCAGGGGCGAGAGACCCAGTACTTC
abundance: many; v_gene: TRBV20-1; d_gene: TRBD1; j_gene: TRBJ2-5; CDR3aa: CSARGQQQETQYF; CDR3nt: TGCAGTGCTAGGGGACAGCAACAAGAGACCCAGTACTTC
abundance: .; v_gene: TRBV29-1; d_gene: .; j_gene: TRBJ1-3; CDR3aa: CSVGVWGPEIPSGNTIYF; CDR3nt: TGCAGCGTGGGAGTTTGGGGGCCCGAAATCCCCTCTGGAAACACCATATATTTT
abundance: .; v_gene: TRBV18; d_gene: .; j_gene: TRBJ1-1; CDR3aa: CASSTNRATNTEAFF; CDR3nt: TGTGCCAGCTCAACCAACAGGGCAACGAACACTGAAGCTTTCTTT
abundance: .; v_gene: TRBV7-8; d_gene: TRBD2; j_gene: TRBJ2-4; CDR3aa: CASSLGVVAGGPKNIQYF; CDR3nt: TGTGCCAGCAGCTTAGGAGTTGTAGCGGGAGGTCCTAAAAACATTCAGTACTTC
abundance: many; v_gene: TRBV12-3/TRBV12-4; d_gene: .; j_gene: TRBJ1-2; CDR3aa: CASSSLRVAYGYTF; CDR3nt: TGTGCCAGCAGCTCACTCCGGGTGGCCTATGGCTACACCTTC
abundance: .; v_gene: TRBV6-5; d_gene: .; j_gene: TRBJ2-7; CDR3aa: CASSYHTGTRLYEQYF; CDR3nt: TGTGCCAGCAGTTACCATACCGGGACCCGACTATACGAGCAGTACTTC
abundance: .; v_gene: TRBV4-1; d_gene: .; j_gene: TRBJ1-1; CDR3aa: CASSQSGASEAFF; CDR3nt: TGCGCCAGCAGCCAATCCGGCGCTTCCGAGGCTTTCTTT
abundance: few; v_gene: TRBV5-8; d_gene: .; j_gene: TRBJ2-7; CDR3aa: CASPRGSAYEQYF; CDR3nt: TGTGCCAGCCCCAGGGGATCCGCCTACGAGCAGTACTTC
abundance: .; v_gene: TRBV6-2/TRBV6-3; d_gene: .; j_gene: TRBJ1-1; CDR3aa: CASSVRGGNTEAFF; CDR3nt: TGTGCCAGCAGTGTTAGGGGGGGGAACACTGAAGCTTTCTTT
abundance: few; v_gene: TRBV2; d_gene: TRBD1; j_gene: TRBJ2-3; CDR3aa: CASSVNRDRWSDTQYF; CDR3nt: TGTGCCAGCAGCGTCAACCGGGACAGGTGGTCGGATACGCAGTATTTT
abundance: once; v_gene: TRBV7-2; d_gene: TRBD1; j_gene: TRBJ2-1; CDR3aa: CASSLTWTGGNEQFF; CDR3nt: TGTGCCAGCAGCTTAACCTGGACAGGGGGCAATGAGCAGTTCTTC
abundance: .; v_gene: TRBV5-6; d_gene: TRBD1; j_gene: TRBJ1-6; CDR3aa: CASSVDRGFNSPLHF; CDR3nt: TGTGCCAGCAGCGTGGACAGGGGATTTAATTCACCCCTCCACTTT
abundance: .; v_gene: TRBV19; d_gene: .; j_gene: TRBJ2-2; CDR3aa: CASSHLSTGELFF; CDR3nt: TGTGCCAGTAGTCATTTGAGCACCGGGGAGCTGTTTTTT
abundance: many; v_gene: TRBV9; d_gene: TRBD1; j_gene: TRBJ1-1; CDR3aa: CASSSGQDQHLEAFF; CDR3nt: TGTGCCAGCAGCTCCGGACAGGATCAACACCTTGAAGCTTTCTTT
abundance: many; v_gene: TRBV29-1; d_gene: .; j_gene: TRBJ1-1; CDR3aa: CSAPDTLTAGDTEAFF; CDR3nt: TGCAGCGCCCCGGACACCCTAACCGCGGGGGACACTGAAGCTTTCTTT
abundance: few; v_gene: TRBV20-1; d_gene: TRBD1; j_gene: TRBJ1-1; CDR3aa: CSARGTGTLGTEAFF; CDR3nt: TGCAGTGCTAGAGGGACAGGGACTCTTGGTACTGAAGCTTTCTTT
abundance: .; v_gene: TRBV3-1; d_gene: .; j_gene: TRBJ2-5; CDR3aa: CASSQESWLLQETQYF; CDR3nt: TGTGCCAGCAGCCAAGAGTCATGGCTACTCCAAGAGACCCAGTACTTC
abundance: .; v_gene: TRBV6-2/TRBV6-3; d_gene: .; j_gene: TRBJ1-3; CDR3aa: CASSYSTTHSGNTIYF; CDR3nt: TGTGCCAGCAGTTACTCGACCACCCACTCTGGAAACACCATATATTTT
abundance: .; v_gene: TRBV24-1; d_gene: TRBD1; j_gene: TRBJ2-7; CDR3aa: CATSAWGTGGYEQYF; CDR3nt: TGTGCCACCAGTGCTTGGGGGACAGGGGGCTACGAGCAGTACTTC
abundance: .; v_gene: TRBV19; d_gene: TRBD1; j_gene: TRBJ1-1; CDR3aa: CASTWTGGMNTEAFF; CDR3nt: TGTGCCAGTACGTGGACAGGCGGTATGAACACTGAAGCTTTCTTT
abundance: .; v_gene: TRBV7-2; d_gene: .; j_gene: TRBJ1-5; CDR3aa: CASSSTYRDGNQPQHF; CDR3nt: TGTGCCAGCAGCTCCACCTACAGGGATGGCAATCAGCCCCAGCATTTT
abundance: .; v_gene: TRBV13; d_gene: .; j_gene: TRBJ1-1; CDR3aa: CASSFLPGNTEAFF; CDR3nt: TGTGCCAGCAGCTTTCTCCCAGGGAACACTGAAGCTTTCTTT